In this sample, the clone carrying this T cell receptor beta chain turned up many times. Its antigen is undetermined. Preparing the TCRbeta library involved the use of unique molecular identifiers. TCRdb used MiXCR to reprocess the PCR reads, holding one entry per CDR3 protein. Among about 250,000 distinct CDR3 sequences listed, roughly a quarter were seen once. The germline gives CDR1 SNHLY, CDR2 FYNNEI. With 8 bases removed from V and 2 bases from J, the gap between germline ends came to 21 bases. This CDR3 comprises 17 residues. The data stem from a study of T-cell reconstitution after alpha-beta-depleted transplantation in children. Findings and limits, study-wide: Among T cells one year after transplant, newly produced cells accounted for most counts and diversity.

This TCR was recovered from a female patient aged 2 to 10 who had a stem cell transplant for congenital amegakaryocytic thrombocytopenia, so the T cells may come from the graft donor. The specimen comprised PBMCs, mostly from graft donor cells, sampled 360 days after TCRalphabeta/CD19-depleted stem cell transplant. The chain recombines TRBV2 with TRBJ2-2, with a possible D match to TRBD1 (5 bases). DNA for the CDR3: TGTGCCAGCCAGGCAGGGCCCAGGGTCGTTAACACCGGGGAGCTGTTTTTT. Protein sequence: CASQAGPRVVNTGELFF.